This TCR beta chain was sequenced for a study of tumor T cells in aggressive B-cell lymphoma. Measured with immunoSEQ multiplex PCR; TCRdb has only the in-frame clones, and not every one. The sample yields 2,500 to 3,500 clones, 80% to 90% seen once. Germline V CDR1 and CDR2: MNHNS, SASEGT. Trimming stripped 3 bases from V and 3 bases from J, with 9 bases between. This CDR3 has 13 residues. The clonotype originates from an adult with diffuse large B cell lymphoma. Material for sequencing was tumor tissue. The chain recombines TRBV6-1 with TRBJ2-7; D is undetermined. CDR3 region: CASSDNSFYEQYF. The CDR3 region has the DNA TGTGCCAGCAGTGATAATAGCTTCTACGAGCAGTACTTC.